These 30 T cell receptor beta chains share one sample of origin, sequenced in a study of molecular identifiers for immune sequencing clone quantification. TCRdb itself ran the PCR reads through MiXCR, one entry per CDR3 protein. Of more than 450,000 distinct CDR3 sequences detected, 20% to 25% appear once; the ten largest clones hold more than 0.8%. The sample consisted of naive CD8+ T cells from blood, with Jurkat cell RNA spiked in. The subset denotes: FACS-sorted CD8+CD4-CCR7+CD45RA+ naive T cells. The receptors originated from a human donor in good health. Some libraries in this study had Jurkat cell RNA spiked in.

The CDR3 DNA follows: TGTGCTAGTGGCTCCTCCTCGGGATTGAACACTGAAGCTTTCTTT. Its protein is CASGSSSGLNTEAFF. The gene calls are TRBV12-5 and TRBJ1-1, with unresolved D. Germline V lookup: CDR1 LGHNT, CDR2 FRNRAP. The CDR3 length is 15 residues. Trimming took off 6 bases at V and 0 bases at J, with 14 bases between the two ends.

The count of this clonotype is one. A much larger clone lies a single base off, so this may be a read error. The V gene is TRBV30, the J gene TRBJ2-7; a weak D match, TRBD1 (5 bases). The CDR3 runs to 12 residues. Trimming stripped 8 bases from V and 7 bases from J, with 18 bases between. Germline CDR1 reads GTSNPN; CDR2 reads SVGIG (reference sequence). For the CDR3, the DNA is TGTGCCAGGACAACCGCCCCCGGGGAGCAGTACTTC. This translates into CARTTAPGEQYF. The entire variable domain, with the rest obtained from reference TRBV30 and TRBJ2-7, is as follows: SQTIHQWPATLVQPVGSPLSLECTVEGTSNPNLYWYRQAAGRGLQLLFYSVGIGQISSEVPQNLSASRPQDRQFILSSKKLLLSDSGFYLCARTTAPGEQYFGPGTRLTVT.

In its sample, this clonotype was seen a few times. J is TRBJ2-2 and V is TRBV10-2; 8 bases are a match to TRBD1. The germline CDR1 and CDR2 sequences are WSHSY and SAAADI. V dropped 5 bases and J dropped 4; count of bases not matched to a gene: 9. The CDR3 is made up of 16 amino acids. The CDR3 DNA sequence: TGCGCCAGCAGTTTTGGGCAGGGGGCGCCCACCGGGGAGCTGTTTTTT. Its translation is CASSFGQGAPTGELFF.

This clonotype was seen many times. The rearrangement uses TRBV4-1 and TRBJ1-5; D is ambiguous. The CDR3 runs 16 residues. V lost 1 base and J lost 0, with 10 bases in between. The V gene's germline CDR1 is MGHRA and CDR2 YSYEKL. The CDR3 DNA sequence: TGCGCCAGCAGCCAAGGCCAGTCATATAGCAATCAGCCCCAGCATTTT. It encodes CASSQGQSYSNQPQHF.

The chain carries TRBV7-6 and TRBJ2-7, with D perhaps matching TRBD2 (6 bases). Per the germline V gene, CDR1 is SGHVS and CDR2 is FNYEAQ. The CDR3 has 13 residues. V gave up 5 bases and J gave up 2 bases, with 10 bases separating them. Written as DNA, the CDR3 is TGTGCCAGCAGCCCGGGGGTAACCTACGAGCAGTACTTC. The encoded protein is CASSPGVTYEQYF.

This clonotype has just one count. This clone may be a read error of a much larger clone one base away. Since no conserved phenylalanine or tryptophan closes the CDR3, a read error is the likely cause. The chain carries TRBV23-1 and TRBJ2-7; D possibly corresponds to TRBD1 (6 bases). TRBV23-1 is treated as an ORF (open reading frame) with a function not yet certain. There are 12 residues in the CDR3. The V end lost 6 bases, the J end lost 6 bases, and 12 bases lay between the germline ends. The CDR3 sequence: CASREQGSEQYL. Written as DNA, the CDR3 is TGCGCCAGCAGAGAGCAGGGGTCCGAGCAGTACCTC.

This clonotype has only a few counts. The J gene is TRBJ1-4, the V gene TRBV2, with D perhaps matching TRBD1 (6 bases). CDR1 and CDR2 from the germline V gene are SNHLY and FYNNEI. The CDR3 is 15 residues long. V gave up 5 bases and J gave up 8 bases, with 18 bases separating them. The CDR3 sequence is CASSHKQGAWEKLFF. The CDR3 bases are TGTGCCAGCAGTCATAAACAGGGTGCTTGGGAAAAACTGTTTTTT.

V usage is TRBV12-3 or TRBV12-4 and J usage is TRBJ1-1; D not certain. The CDR3 totals 13 residues. The V end was cut by 5 bases, the J end by 6 bases, with 13 bases between. CDR3 DNA sequence: TGTGCCAGCAGTCCCCCGCGAGGGCCTGAAGCTTTCTTT. This gives the protein CASSPPRGPEAFF.

Comments on this clonotype: A much larger clone lies one base from this, so it may be a read error. The genes are TRBV5-4 and TRBJ2-7, with 7 bases that match TRBD1. With V trimmed by 4 bases and J by 4 bases, 11 bases remained unmatched. The length of the CDR3 is 15 residues. Germline V gene lookup returns CDR1 SGHNT and CDR2 YYREEE (reference sequence). CDR3 nucleotide sequence: TGTGCCAGCAGCCGGTCAGGGGGAGCGGCATACGAGCAGTACTTC. It is translated as CASSRSGGAAYEQYF. Combining the CDR3 with reference TRBV5-4 and TRBJ2-7 gives the whole variable domain ETGVTQSPTHLIKTRGQQVTLRCSSQSGHNTVSWYQQALGQGPQFIFQYYREEENGRGNFPPRFSGLQFPNYSSELNVNALELDDSALYLCASSRSGGAAYEQYFGPGTRLTVT.

This clonotype was detected only a few times. The V gene is TRBV6-5, the J gene TRBJ1-2; D is unresolved. CDR1 and CDR2 from the germline V gene are MNHEY and SVGAGI. The CDR3 has 12 amino acids. Trimming shortened V by 3 bases and J by 8 bases, and 10 bases separated the two germline ends. CDR3 residues: CASSYGPFGYTF. Here the CDR3 DNA reads TGTGCCAGCAGTTATGGGCCTTTCGGCTACACCTTC.

Comments on this clonotype: This may come from a read error, since a much larger clone is one base off. V is TRBV5-4 and J is TRBJ1-1, with 9 bases matching TRBD1. The CDR3 runs 18 residues. The V gene's germline CDR1 is SGHNT and CDR2 YYREEE (reference sequence). CDR3 DNA sequence: TGTGCCAGCAGCTTGTCGGGACAGGGCCCAGAAACGGGCACTGAAGCTATCTTT. It is translated as CASSLSGQGPETGTEAIF.

This clonotype was counted between two and nine times. The chain uses TRBV27 and TRBJ1-5, with D perhaps matching TRBD1 (5 bases). Germline CDR1 is MNHEY and CDR2 is SMNVEV (reference sequence). The length of the CDR3 is 17 residues. Trimming removed 0 bases at V and 3 bases at J, with 15 bases between. The CDR3 region is CASSLSWPPGSNQPQHF. The DNA for the CDR3 is TGTGCCAGCAGTTTATCGTGGCCCCCAGGGTCCAATCAGCCCCAGCATTTT.

This sequence joins TRBV6-5 and TRBJ1-5; D is uncertain. V dropped 5 bases and J dropped 6 bases, with 8 bases sitting between them. The CDR3 covers 12 residues. Germline V gives CDR1 MNHEY, CDR2 SVGAGI. For the CDR3, the DNA is TGTGCCAGCAGTAATACTCCTCAGCCCCAGCATTTT. Protein product: CASSNTPQPQHF.

This clonotype has more than one count but fewer than ten. The chain carries TRBV30 and TRBJ1-1; D is perhaps TRBD1 (6 bases). Trimming removed 0 bases at V and 1 base at J, with 12 bases between. This CDR3 is 15 amino acids long. The V gene's germline CDR1 is GTSNPN and CDR2 SVGIG (reference sequence). CDR3 DNA: TGTGCCTGGAGTGTAATCAGGGGTTCGAACACTGAAGCTTTCTTT. Its translation: CAWSVIRGSNTEAFF.

The chain couples TRBV20-1 to TRBJ2-5; the D is unclear. The germline V and J ends were trimmed by 2 bases and 4 bases, with 14 bases remaining between them. The germline V gene encodes CDR1 DFQATT and CDR2 SNEGSKA (reference sequence). This CDR3 is 14 amino acids long. CDR3 in amino acids: CSARLPIYSETQYF. CDR3 DNA: TGCAGTGCTAGACTGCCGATTTATTCAGAGACCCAGTACTTC.

This clonotype has ten or more counts. The chain joins TRBV3-1 to TRBJ1-1; D unclear. CDR1 is LGHDT and CDR2 is YNNKEL in the germline V gene (reference sequence). CDR3 size: 16 residues. V lost 3 bases, J lost 3 bases, and 17 bases lay in between. CDR3 nucleotide sequence: TGTGCCAGCAGCCAGCCCTTCGCGGGTGGCGACACTGAAGCTTTCTTT. It yields the protein CASSQPFAGGDTEAFF.

This clonotype was counted many times. This chain links TRBV7-2 with TRBJ2-7; TRBD1 matches at 9 bases. V lost 5 bases, J lost 3 bases, and 5 bases stayed unmatched. The CDR3 is 14 residues long. Germline V CDR1 and CDR2: SGHTA, FQGNSA. The DNA for the CDR3 is TGTGCCAGCAGCACCCGGGACAGGGACTACGAGCAGTACTTC. Encoded protein: CASSTRDRDYEQYF.

Many counts were recorded for this clonotype. The chain combines TRBV7-9 with TRBJ2-6; no clear D. Trimming shortened V by 5 bases and J by 1 base, and 12 bases separated the two germline ends. The germline V gene has CDR1 SEHNR and CDR2 FQNEAQ (reference sequence). The CDR3 loop spans 16 amino acids. The CDR3 protein is CASSQGYRSGANVLTF. As DNA, the CDR3 is TGTGCCAGCAGCCAAGGGTACCGGTCTGGGGCCAACGTCCTGACTTTC.

The CDR3 nucleotides read TGTGCCAGTAGTATAGATGGGACTAATGAAAAACTGTTTTTT. Translating it yields CASSIDGTNEKLFF. The chain has TRBV19 and TRBJ1-4; no definite D call. Trimming took 0 bases from V and 2 from J, leaving 4 bases between them. Germline V gives CDR1 LNHDA, CDR2 SQIVND (reference sequence). CDR3 size: 14 residues.

This clonotype was observed at least ten times. This CDR3 reads CASGHWPVNTEAFF. The CDR3 coding sequence is TGTGCTAGTGGTCATTGGCCCGTGAACACTGAAGCTTTCTTT. V is TRBV12-5 and J is TRBJ1-1; D not certain. Per germline, CDR1 LGHNT and CDR2 FRNRAP. The V and J ends lost 5 bases and 0 bases respectively, with 10 bases between them. This CDR3 has 14 amino acids. The variable domain in full, completed from reference TRBV12-5 and TRBJ1-1, reads DARVTQTPRHKVTEMGQEVTMRCQPILGHNTVFWYRQTMMQGLELLAYFRNRAPLDDSGMPKDRFSAEMPDATLATLKIQPSEPRDSAVYFCASGHWPVNTEAFFGQGTRLTVV.

This clonotype turned up a few times. This chain links TRBV28 with TRBJ2-7, with 9 bases matching TRBD1. Trimming took 8 bases from V and 2 from J; bases not matched to a gene: 10. Germline V lookup: CDR1 MDHEN, CDR2 SYDVKM. The CDR3 covers 15 residues. CDR3 nucleotides: TGTGCCAGCCAAACGGGACAGGGAATAGCCTACGAGCAGTACTTC. Its translation is CASQTGQGIAYEQYF.

This clonotype has more than one count but fewer than ten. The V call is TRBV30, the J call TRBJ2-1; D uncertain. The CDR3 has 11 residues. From germline, CDR1 is GTSNPN and CDR2 SVGIG (reference sequence). V gave up 7 bases and J gave up 0 bases, with 4 bases separating them. CDR3 sequence reads: CAFTSYNEQFF. CDR3 nucleotide sequence: TGTGCCTTCACCTCCTACAATGAGCAGTTCTTC.

This clonotype was counted between two and nine times. The V call is TRBV29-1, the J call TRBJ1-2, with D possibly TRBD1 on 5 matching bases. CDR1 is SQVTM and CDR2 is ANQGSEA in the germline V gene. Trimming took off 3 bases at V and 1 base at J, with 15 bases between the two ends. The CDR3 has 15 amino acids. This CDR3 is CSVDHGTGGNYGYTF. In nucleotides, the CDR3 is TGCAGCGTTGACCACGGTACAGGCGGTAACTATGGCTACACCTTC.

This chain connects TRBV30 to TRBJ2-5; TRBD1 is a possible D gene (6 bases). Per the germline V gene, CDR1 is GTSNPN and CDR2 is SVGIG (reference sequence). The V and J ends lost 1 base and 7 bases respectively, with 25 bases between them. The CDR3 contains 17 residues. The CDR3 protein is CAWSAPPGTNIHGTQYF. The CDR3 nucleotides are TGTGCCTGGAGTGCCCCGCCCGGGACAAACATCCATGGGACCCAGTACTTC.

This rearrangement joins TRBV20-1 to TRBJ2-3, with D possibly being TRBD2 (7 bases). Trimming took off 2 bases at V and 0 bases at J, with 18 bases between the two ends. The CDR3 consists of 17 residues. Germline values: CDR1 DFQATT, CDR2 SNEGSKA (reference sequence). For the CDR3, the DNA is TGCAGTGCTAGAAGGGGGGGACTTGTCTCTAGCACAGATACGCAGTATTTT. Translated: CSARRGGLVSSTDTQYF.

This clonotype has more than one count but fewer than ten. This chain connects TRBV19 to TRBJ2-7; the match to TRBD2 covers 9 bases. The length of the CDR3 is 15 residues. The V gene end was trimmed by 4 bases and the J gene end by 7 bases; junction bases not matched to a gene: 11. Germline loops: CDR1 LNHDA, CDR2 SQIVND (reference sequence). The chain's CDR3 is CASSSSGRLFGEQYF. As DNA, the CDR3 is TGTGCCAGTAGTAGTAGCGGGAGACTATTTGGGGAGCAGTACTTC.

The chain has TRBV6-5 and TRBJ1-2, with no clear D. Germline V gene data show CDR1 as MNHEY and CDR2 as SVGAGI. The CDR3 contains 13 residues. V was shortened by 3 bases and J by 1 base, with 6 bases between the two germline ends. For the CDR3, the DNA is TGTGCCAGCAGTTATCAGAATAACTATGGCTACACCTTC. This gives the protein CASSYQNNYGYTF.

This clonotype has ten or more counts. This sequence joins TRBV25-1 and TRBJ2-3; possibly TRBD2 for D (6 bases). Germline V gene data show CDR1 as MGHDK and CDR2 as SYGVNS. The V and J ends lost 5 bases and 2 bases respectively, with 11 bases between them. This CDR3 comprises 14 residues. Written as DNA, the CDR3 is TGTGCCAGCAGTCCCTGGGACTTCACAGATACGCAGTATTTT. This encodes CASSPWDFTDTQYF.

There are many counts of this clonotype. The J gene is TRBJ1-5, the V gene TRBV2; no clear D gene. The CDR3 extends over 15 amino acids. Trimming left V 3 bases short and J 0 bases short, with 9 bases between. Germline lookup yields CDR1 SNHLY and CDR2 FYNNEI. CDR3 DNA: TGTGCCAGCAGTGACTCGATCTATAGCAATCAGCCCCAGCATTTT. It specifies CASSDSIYSNQPQHF.

This clonotype was counted at least ten times. The chain has TRBV29-1 and TRBJ2-5, with D unresolved. This CDR3 region has 14 residues. The V and J ends lost 4 bases and 1 base respectively, with 13 bases between them. Germline CDR1 and CDR2: SQVTM and ANQGSEA. DNA of the CDR3: TGCAGCGTTGCCCCGGACGGGTCCCAAGAGACCCAGTACTTC. Its protein product is CSVAPDGSQETQYF.